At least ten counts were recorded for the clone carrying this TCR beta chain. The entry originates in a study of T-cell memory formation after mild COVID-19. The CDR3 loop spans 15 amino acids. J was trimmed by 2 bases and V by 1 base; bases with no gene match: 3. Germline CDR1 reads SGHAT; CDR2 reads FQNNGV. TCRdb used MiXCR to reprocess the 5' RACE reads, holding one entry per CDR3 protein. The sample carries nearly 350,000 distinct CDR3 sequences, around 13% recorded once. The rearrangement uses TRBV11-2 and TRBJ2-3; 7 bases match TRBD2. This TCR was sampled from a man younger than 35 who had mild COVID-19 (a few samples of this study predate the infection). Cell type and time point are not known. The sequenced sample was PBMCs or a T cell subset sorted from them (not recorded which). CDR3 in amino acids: CASSLGGDYTDTQYF. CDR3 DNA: TGTGCCAGCAGCTTAGGGGGGGACTACACAGATACGCAGTATTTT.